The 31 T cell receptor beta chains in this list originate from one sample, sequenced in a study of blood T cell repertoires in COVID-19. Libraries were prepared by immunoSEQ multiplex PCR; TCRdb keeps only in-frame clonotypes and omits some of them. The sample yields approximately 310,000 clones, around 84% seen once. Sequencing was carried out using PBMCs or T cells enriched from blood (not recorded which). Receptors originate from a woman in her twenties or thirties who had been exposed to COVID-19.

The rearrangement uses TRBV27 and TRBJ2-6, with TRBD1 identical over 8 bases. The CDR3 loop spans 17 amino acids. CDR1 is MNHEY and CDR2 is SMNVEV in the germline V gene (reference sequence). Germline trimming cut 6 bases from V and 0 bases from J; bases unmatched to any gene: 7. In DNA, the CDR3 is TGTGCCAGCAGCGATCTTACAGGGGGCTCTGGGGCCAACGTCCTGACTTTC. It yields the protein CASSDLTGGSGANVLTF.

This rearrangement joins TRBV27 to TRBJ1-2, with 7 positions matching TRBD1. Germline trimming cut 9 bases from V and 4 bases from J; bases unmatched to any gene: 8. The CDR3 length is 13 residues. The germline V gene has CDR1 MNHEY and CDR2 SMNVEV (reference sequence). This CDR3 is CASKTGRTYGYTF. Written as DNA, the CDR3 is TGTGCCAGTAAGACAGGGAGGACCTATGGCTACACCTTC.

This rearrangement joins TRBV3-1 (or the pseudogene TRBV3-2) to TRBJ2-7; D is undetermined. The CDR3 totals 12 residues. Germline V gene lookup returns CDR1 LGHDT and CDR2 YNNKEL (reference sequence). The V and J ends lost 3 bases and 6 bases respectively, with 9 bases between them. The CDR3 bases are TGTGCCAGCAGCCATTTTGCACTCGAGCAGTACTTC. This translates into CASSHFALEQYF.

The rearrangement joins TRBV19 to TRBJ1-1; 7 bases align to TRBD1. The V gene end was trimmed by 7 bases and the J gene end by 8 bases; junction bases not matched to a gene: 16. The CDR3 is 15 amino acids. Germline CDR1 is LNHDA and CDR2 is SQIVND (reference sequence). The CDR3 DNA reads TGTGCCAGTACCTACGAGGAAAGGGGGCGCGGGGAAGCTTTCTTT. It is translated as CASTYEERGRGEAFF.

This rearrangement joins TRBV5-1 to TRBJ2-3; D is unresolved. Germline V gene sequence: CDR1 SGHRS, CDR2 YFSETQ. Between the trimmed V and J ends, which lost 1 base and 2 bases, there was a span of 8 bases. The CDR3 has 14 amino acids. CDR3 sequence: CASSLKPPTDTQYF. DNA of the CDR3: TGCGCCAGCAGCTTGAAGCCCCCCACAGATACGCAGTATTTT. Full variable domain (outside the CDR3, taken from reference TRBV5-1 and TRBJ2-3): KAGVTQTPRYLIKTRGQQVTLSCSPISGHRSVSWYQQTPGQGLQFLFEYFSETQRNKGNFPGRFSGRQFSNSRSEMNVSTLELGDSALYLCASSLKPPTDTQYFGPGTRLTVL.

The genes are TRBV4-2 and TRBJ2-1; TRBD1 matches at 8 bases. The junction had 11 bases not matched to a gene; V was cut back by 0 bases and J by 10 bases. Germline lookup yields CDR1 LGHNA and CDR2 YNFKEQ. This CDR3 has 16 amino acids. The CDR3: CASSQETYQGAGEQFF. CDR3 sequence (DNA): TGTGCCAGCAGCCAAGAAACTTATCAGGGGGCGGGAGAGCAGTTCTTC.

This clone turned up a few times. The chain recombines TRBV4-3 with TRBJ1-4; D is perhaps TRBD1 (6 bases). Germline CDR1 and CDR2: LGHNA and YSLEER. V was cut by 4 bases and J by 4 bases, with 19 bases left in between. The CDR3 sequence is 17 residues long. The CDR3 sequence is CASSLGQSNYFNEKLFF. The CDR3 nucleotides read TGCGCCAGCAGCCTAGGACAGAGTAATTATTTTAATGAAAAACTGTTTTTT.

J is TRBJ2-2 and V is TRBV7-9, with D unclear. Trimming pared 5 bases from V and 5 bases from J, leaving 18 bases between. The CDR3 extends over 16 amino acids. Germline V lookup: CDR1 SEHNR, CDR2 FQNEAQ (reference sequence). The CDR3: CASSPTPGLFTGELFF. In DNA form, the CDR3 reads TGTGCCAGCAGCCCTACCCCTGGGCTGTTTACCGGGGAGCTGTTTTTT.

This chain joins TRBV2 and TRBJ2-1, with D uncertain. Germline V gives CDR1 SNHLY, CDR2 FYNNEI. This CDR3 is 15 amino acids long. The germline V and J ends were trimmed by 3 bases and 3 bases, with 12 bases remaining between them. This chain's CDR3 is CASSDLGGIYNEQFF. In DNA form, the CDR3 reads TGTGCCAGCAGTGATCTAGGTGGAATCTACAATGAGCAGTTCTTC. Looking up the rest from reference TRBV2 and TRBJ2-1 gives the full variable domain: EPEVTQTPSHQVTQMGQEVILRCVPISNHLYFYWYRQILGQKVEFLVSFYNNEISEKSEIFDDQFSVERPDGSNFTLKIRSTKLEDSAMYFCASSDLGGIYNEQFFGPGTRLTVL.

The V call is TRBV19, the J call TRBJ2-7; a possible D gene is TRBD2 (6 bases). The CDR3 loop spans 14 amino acids. V shed 5 bases and J shed 1 base, with 12 bases lying between them. From germline, CDR1 is LNHDA and CDR2 SQIVND (reference sequence). The CDR3: CASSPGVGSYEQYF. In nucleotides, the CDR3 is TGTGCCAGTAGTCCGGGGGTAGGGTCCTACGAGCAGTACTTC.

The V call is TRBV7-9, the J call TRBJ2-5; no clear D gene. This CDR3 comprises 13 residues. Germline-derived CDR1 and CDR2 are SEHNR and FQNEAQ (reference sequence). V lost 0 bases and J lost 3, with 5 bases in between. DNA for the CDR3: TGTGCCAGCAGCTTAGCTTTCAAAGAGACCCAGTACTTC. It translates to CASSLAFKETQYF.

The chain combines TRBV30 with TRBJ2-1; D unresolved. CDR1 and CDR2 from the germline V gene are GTSNPN and SVGIG (reference sequence). There are 16 residues in the CDR3. V was cut by 2 bases and J by 0 bases, with 14 bases left in between. Here the CDR3 DNA reads TGTGCCTGGAGTCAAAGAGTTGCAAGCTCCTACAATGAGCAGTTCTTC. Amino acids: CAWSQRVASSYNEQFF.

The J gene is TRBJ2-7, the V gene TRBV3-1 (or the pseudogene TRBV3-2); maybe TRBD2 (6 bases). The germline V gene encodes CDR1 LGHDT and CDR2 YNNKEL (reference sequence). V lost 4 bases to trimming and J lost 3 bases, with 19 bases between them. The CDR3 covers 16 residues. The CDR3 is CASSLQNRDGSYEQYF. The CDR3 DNA sequence: TGTGCCAGCAGCCTTCAAAACCGGGACGGGAGCTACGAGCAGTACTTC.

The chain recombines TRBV7-9 with TRBJ1-3; D remains ambiguous. Germline-derived CDR1 and CDR2 are SEHNR and FQNEAQ (reference sequence). V lost 5 bases and J lost 2, with 13 bases in between. This CDR3 is built from 15 residues. CDR3 amino acids: CASSPLRFAGNTIYF. For the CDR3, the DNA is TGTGCCAGCAGCCCCCTCCGGTTTGCTGGAAACACCATATATTTT.

The chain recombines TRBV6-2 or TRBV6-3 with TRBJ1-5; 8 bases align to TRBD1. The CDR3 contains 16 residues. After removal of 0 bases from V and 3 bases from J, the junction contained 4 bases not matched to a gene. Per the germline V gene, CDR1 is MNHEY and CDR2 is SVGEGT. CDR3 in amino acids: CASSYSGTGYNQPQHF. In nucleotides, the CDR3 is TGTGCCAGCAGTTACTCGGGGACAGGATACAATCAGCCCCAGCATTTT.

This clone turned up a few times. The chain combines TRBV7-9 with TRBJ2-5; 8 positions match TRBD2. The length of the CDR3 is 13 residues. V lost 1 base and J lost 7; bases outside the gene matches: 2. The germline gives CDR1 SEHNR, CDR2 FQNEAQ (reference sequence). The CDR3 sequence is CASSLGLAGTQYF. For the CDR3, the DNA is TGTGCCAGCAGCTTAGGTCTAGCGGGGACCCAGTACTTC.

The chain employs TRBV7-2 and TRBJ2-1; TRBD2 matches at 10 bases. The CDR3 is made up of 15 amino acids. The junction had 3 bases not matched to a gene; V was cut back by 5 bases and J by 2 bases. Per germline, CDR1 SGHTA and CDR2 FQGNSA. The CDR3 here is CASSTTSGTYNEQFF. CDR3 DNA: TGTGCCAGCAGCACAACTAGCGGGACCTACAATGAGCAGTTCTTC.

This clone was found a few times. The chain joins TRBV29-1 to TRBJ2-5, with D possibly matching TRBD1 (7 bases). Trimming left V 7 bases short and J 1 base short, with 16 bases between. Germline CDR1 reads SQVTM; CDR2 reads ANQGSEA. CDR3 size: 14 residues. CDR3 bases: TGCAGCGCCCGGCGGGACAGTAGCCAAGAGACCCAGTACTTC. Amino acid sequence: CSARRDSSQETQYF.

The CDR3 loop reads CASSLAVNTEAFF. As DNA, the CDR3 is TGTGCCAGCAGCTTAGCCGTAAACACTGAAGCTTTCTTT. This chain links TRBV11-2 with TRBJ1-1; D remains ambiguous. CDR1 SGHAT and CDR2 FQNNGV come from the germline V gene. Trimming shortened V by 1 base and J by 2 bases, and 5 bases separated the two germline ends. CDR3 size: 13 residues.

The chain recombines TRBV18 with TRBJ2-7, with 9 bases fitting TRBD1. Germline assignment: CDR1 KGHSH and CDR2 LQKENI. The V segment lost 3 bases and the J segment 3 bases; nucleotides outside the gene matches: 3. The CDR3 consists of 14 residues. DNA for the CDR3: TGTGCCAGCTCACCGGGGACAGGGCTCTACGAGCAGTACTTC. Translated, it gives CASSPGTGLYEQYF.

This clone was observed a few times. The J gene is TRBJ2-1, the V gene TRBV2; D possibly corresponds to TRBD2 (6 bases). The V and J ends lost 6 bases and 8 bases respectively, with 17 bases between them. This CDR3 is 14 amino acids long. CDR1 and CDR2 (germline): SNHLY, FYNNEI. In DNA form, the CDR3 reads TGTGCCAGCAGCGTACGTGGAGGGATCGATGAGCAGTTCTTC. Translation gives CASSVRGGIDEQFF.

V and J are TRBV19 and TRBJ2-3; TRBD1 aligns across 7 bases. This CDR3 has 15 amino acids. The germline V gene encodes CDR1 LNHDA and CDR2 SQIVND (reference sequence). Unmatched junction bases numbered 8, after V lost 6 bases and J lost 2 bases. Written as DNA, the CDR3 is TGTGCCAGTAGCACGGGACAGAGGGTCACAGATACGCAGTATTTT. The encoded protein is CASSTGQRVTDTQYF. The whole variable domain, filled in from reference TRBV19 and TRBJ2-3, reads DGGITQSPKYLFRKEGQNVTLSCEQNLNHDAMYWYRQDPGQGLRLIYYSQIVNDFQKGDIAEGYSVSREKKESFPLTVTSAQKNPTAFYLCASSTGQRVTDTQYFGPGTRLTVL.

The chain couples TRBV21-1 to TRBJ2-1; the D call of TRBD2 is as the table states it, not checked on the DNA. TRBV21-1 is marked as a pseudogene. The CDR3 extends over 14 amino acids. The CDR3 bases are TGTGCCAGCAGCAACCGACTAGCAGCCCATGAGCAGTTCTTC. Translation gives CASSNRLAAHEQFF.

V is TRBV19 and J is TRBJ1-1; TRBD1 matches at 10 bases. Germline CDR1 and CDR2: LNHDA and SQIVND (reference sequence). The junction had 19 bases not matched to a gene; V was cut back by 4 bases and J by 2 bases. The CDR3 length is 20 residues. This chain's CDR3 is CASSNGTGVFQVGLNTEAFF. For the CDR3, the DNA is TGTGCCAGTAGTAACGGGACAGGGGTTTTTCAGGTAGGTCTAAACACTGAAGCTTTCTTT.

V gene TRBV2 combines with J gene TRBJ2-2; D is perhaps TRBD1 (6 bases). Germline V lookup: CDR1 SNHLY, CDR2 FYNNEI. V was pared by 6 bases and J by 1 base, with 9 bases between. The CDR3 is 14 residues long. This CDR3 is CASRVDRNTGELFF. For the CDR3, the DNA is TGTGCCAGCAGGGTGGACAGGAACACCGGGGAGCTGTTTTTT.

V is TRBV18 and J is TRBJ2-7; 10 positions match TRBD1. Germline V gene data show CDR1 as KGHSH and CDR2 as LQKENI. With V trimmed by 1 base and J by 2 bases, 2 bases remained unmatched. The CDR3 sequence is 15 residues long. In DNA form, the CDR3 reads TGTGCCAGCTCACCACAAGGGACAGGGGCCTACGAGCAGTACTTC. It yields the protein CASSPQGTGAYEQYF.

The sample holds one count of this clone. The chain joins TRBV10-2 to TRBJ1-5, with 9 bases identical to TRBD1. The CDR3 covers 17 residues. The trim removed 0 bases at V and 2 bases at J, leaving 5 bases unmatched. Germline V gives CDR1 WSHSY, CDR2 SAAADI. CDR3 DNA: TGCGCCAGCAGTGAGTCCGGGACAGGGAGCGGCAATCAGCCCCAGCATTTT. Its translation is CASSESGTGSGNQPQHF.

About this clone: The sample carries other DNA sequences with the same CDR3. The chain joins TRBV7-3 to TRBJ1-2, with D possibly being TRBD1 (6 bases). Trimming removed 5 bases at V and 2 bases at J, with 9 bases between. Germline CDR1 reads SGHTA; CDR2 reads FQGTGA. The CDR3 contains 13 residues. The CDR3 reads CASSPDRNYGYTF. CDR3 coding DNA: TGTGCCAGCAGCCCCGACAGGAACTATGGCTACACCTTC.

This chain uses TRBV29-1 with TRBJ2-7; 11 bases match TRBD2. Germline CDR1 reads SQVTM; CDR2 reads ANQGSEA. CDR3 size: 16 residues. The J segment lost 1 base and the V segment lost 4 bases, leaving 9 bases of the junction unmatched. In nucleotides, the CDR3 is TGCAGCGTTGGAGGACTAGCGGGTACTATATCCTACGAGCAGTACTTC. Translating gives CSVGGLAGTISYEQYF.

The rearrangement uses TRBV12-1 and TRBJ2-3; the table's D call, TRBD2, was not checked against the DNA. TRBV12-1 is deemed a pseudogene. CDR3 length: 22 amino acids. This CDR3 reads CASSFVAGASSLGNFSTDTQYF. The CDR3 region has the DNA TGTGCCAGCAGCTTTGTTGCGGGGGCGAGCTCCCTTGGTAATTTTAGCACAGATACGCAGTATTTT.

This sequence joins TRBV7-9 and TRBJ1-4; possible D gene TRBD1, 6 bases. V lost 8 bases and J lost 8, with 12 bases in between. CDR3 length equals 12 residues. The V gene's germline CDR1 is SEHNR and CDR2 FQNEAQ (reference sequence). CDR3 DNA sequence: TGTGCCAGCCCAGGGGCAGGAGAAAAACTGTTTTTT. This sequence encodes CASPGAGEKLFF. Using reference TRBV7-9 and TRBJ1-4 for the parts outside the CDR3, the full variable domain is DTGVSQNPRHKITKRGQNVTFRCDPISEHNRLYWYRQTLGQGPEFLTYFQNEAQLEKSRLLSDRFSAERPKGSFSTLEIQRTEQGDSAMYLCASPGAGEKLFFGSGTQLSVL.